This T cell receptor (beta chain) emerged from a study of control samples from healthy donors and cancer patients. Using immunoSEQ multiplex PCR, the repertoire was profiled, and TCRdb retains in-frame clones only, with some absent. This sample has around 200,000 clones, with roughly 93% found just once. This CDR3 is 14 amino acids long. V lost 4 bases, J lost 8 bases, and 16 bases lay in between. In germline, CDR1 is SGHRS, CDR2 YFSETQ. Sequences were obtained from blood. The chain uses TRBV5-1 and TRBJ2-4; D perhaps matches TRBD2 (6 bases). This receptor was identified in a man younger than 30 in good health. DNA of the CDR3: TGCGCCAGCAGCGGAGGGTCAAACGAGGACATTCAGTACTTC. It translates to CASSGGSNEDIQYF.